This TCR beta chain was identified in a study of blood T cell repertoires in COVID-19. Method: immunoSEQ multiplex PCR; TCRdb's copy keeps in-frame clones and lacks some. Among approximately 160,000 clones, 85% to 90% were seen once, and the ten largest hold approximately 4%. The germline V and J ends were trimmed by 6 bases and 0 bases, with 11 bases remaining between them. Germline assignment: CDR1 MNHEY and CDR2 SVGAGI. The CDR3 is 14 amino acids. The V gene is TRBV6-5, the J gene TRBJ1-2; D is unclear. Input material: peripheral blood. The clonotype originates from a woman in her 70s with acute or convalescent COVID-19. Here the CDR3 DNA reads TGTGCCAGCAGCCTGACGGGAGCTAACTATGGCTACACCTTC. Translation gives CASSLTGANYGYTF.